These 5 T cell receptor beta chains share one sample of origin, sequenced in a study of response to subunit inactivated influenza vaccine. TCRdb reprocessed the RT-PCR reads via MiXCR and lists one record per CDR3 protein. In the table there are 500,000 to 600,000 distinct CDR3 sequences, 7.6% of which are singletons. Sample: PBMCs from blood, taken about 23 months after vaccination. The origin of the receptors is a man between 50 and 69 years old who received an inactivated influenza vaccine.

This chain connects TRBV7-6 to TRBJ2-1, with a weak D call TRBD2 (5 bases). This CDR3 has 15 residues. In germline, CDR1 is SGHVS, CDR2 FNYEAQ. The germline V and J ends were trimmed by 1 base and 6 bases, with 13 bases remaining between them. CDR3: CASSLGGSWTNEQFF. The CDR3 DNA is TGTGCCAGCAGCTTAGGTGGGAGTTGGACCAATGAGCAGTTCTTC. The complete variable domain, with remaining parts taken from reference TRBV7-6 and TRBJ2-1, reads GAGVSQSPRYKVTKRGQDVALRCDPISGHVSLYWYRQALGQGPEFLTYFNYEAQQDKSGLPNDRFSAERPEGSISTLTIQRTEQRDSAMYRCASSLGGSWTNEQFFGPGTRLTVL.

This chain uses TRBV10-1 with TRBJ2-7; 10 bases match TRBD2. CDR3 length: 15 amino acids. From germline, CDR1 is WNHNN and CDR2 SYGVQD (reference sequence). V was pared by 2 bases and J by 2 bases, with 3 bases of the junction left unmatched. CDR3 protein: CASSEGSGRAYEQYF. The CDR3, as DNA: TGCGCCAGCAGTGAGGGGAGCGGGAGGGCCTACGAGCAGTACTTC.

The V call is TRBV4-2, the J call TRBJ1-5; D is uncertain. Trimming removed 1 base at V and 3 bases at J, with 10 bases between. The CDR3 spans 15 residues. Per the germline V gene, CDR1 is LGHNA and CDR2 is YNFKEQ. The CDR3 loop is CASSQGGDNNQPQHF. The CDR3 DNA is TGTGCCAGCAGCCAAGGAGGCGACAACAATCAGCCCCAGCATTTT.

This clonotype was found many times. The CDR3 here is CASRPTLLAGGHNEQFF. The CDR3 region has the DNA TGTGCCAGCAGACCTACCCTACTAGCGGGGGGGCACAATGAGCAGTTCTTC. The V gene is TRBV7-6, the J gene TRBJ2-1, with 13 bases aligning to TRBD2. Germline CDR1 reads SGHVS; CDR2 reads FNYEAQ. The CDR3 contains 17 residues. The V segment lost 6 bases and the J segment 5 bases; nucleotides outside the gene matches: 10.

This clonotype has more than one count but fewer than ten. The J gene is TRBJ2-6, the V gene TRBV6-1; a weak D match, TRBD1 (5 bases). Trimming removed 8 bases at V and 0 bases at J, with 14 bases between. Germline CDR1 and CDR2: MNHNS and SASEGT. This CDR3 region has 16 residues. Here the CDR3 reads CASGPGKSSGANVLTF. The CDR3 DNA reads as TGTGCCAGCGGACCAGGGAAGAGCTCTGGGGCCAACGTCCTGACTTTC.